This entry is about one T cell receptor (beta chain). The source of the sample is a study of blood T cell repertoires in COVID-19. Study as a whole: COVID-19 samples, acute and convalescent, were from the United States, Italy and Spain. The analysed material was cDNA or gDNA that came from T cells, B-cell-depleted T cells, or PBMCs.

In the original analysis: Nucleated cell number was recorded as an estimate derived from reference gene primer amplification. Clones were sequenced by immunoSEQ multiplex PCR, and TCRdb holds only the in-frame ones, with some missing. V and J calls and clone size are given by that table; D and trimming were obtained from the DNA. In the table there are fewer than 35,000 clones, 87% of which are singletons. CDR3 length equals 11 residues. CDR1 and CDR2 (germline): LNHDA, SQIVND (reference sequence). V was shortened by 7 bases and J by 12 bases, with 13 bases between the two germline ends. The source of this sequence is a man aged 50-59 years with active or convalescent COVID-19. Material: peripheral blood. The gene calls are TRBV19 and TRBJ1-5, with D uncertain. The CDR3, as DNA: TGTGCCAGTACCAATAGCGGACTCCAGCATTTT. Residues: CASTNSGLQHF.